In its sample, the clone carrying this TCR beta chain was seen many times. This sample was taken from a study of T cells in Graves' hyperthyroidism and ophthalmopathy. Using RNA transcripts as the source, TCR beta CDR3 regions were amplified. A first-round RT-PCR of the TCR CDR3 used the HTBI primer set. TCRdb ran MiXCR on the multiplex PCR reads and lists one entry per CDR3 protein. The table shows some 92,000 distinct CDR3 sequences, with 35% to 45% occurring only once. Trimming removed 2 bases at V and 11 bases at J, with 12 bases between. The germline V gene encodes CDR1 SGHAT and CDR2 FQDESV (reference sequence). This CDR3 region has 12 residues. For the diagnoses, clinical symptoms, serum thyroxine and TRAb, thyroid ultrasound and orbital computed tomography were used.

Material: peripheral blood or thyroid tissue (not recorded which). The sequence was obtained from a woman aged 30 to 39 with Graves' hyperthyroidism. The chain uses TRBV11-1 and TRBJ1-1; D uncertain. CDR3 in amino acids: CASSLRAREAFF. The CDR3 DNA is TGTGCCAGCAGCTTAAGGGCCCGAGAGGCTTTCTTT.